The clone carrying this T cell receptor (beta chain) was recorded a few times. Its specificity is unknown. This specimen belongs to a study of T-cell memory formation after mild COVID-19. Study outcomes and limitations: The appearance of some responding clones in pre-infection memory suggested that cross-reactive memory joined. There was a balanced CD4/CD8 profile in clones contracting day 15 to 85, and later expanders leaned CD4+.

cDNA libraries for TCR alpha and TCR beta, carrying sample barcodes and UMIs, came from 5'RACE with constant-segment primers. Via MiXCR, TCRdb re-called the 5' RACE reads, giving one row per CDR3 protein. The table records around 300,000 distinct CDR3 sequences, roughly 15% of them present only once. The sequenced material came from PBMCs or a T cell subset sorted from them (not recorded which). This TCR derives from a man younger than 35 who had mild COVID-19 (a few samples of this study predate the infection). Cell type and time point are not known.

The CDR3 DNA reads TGTGCCAGCAGTAGAGGGAAGGACGAAAAACTGTTTTTT. Translating it yields CASSRGKDEKLFF. The rearrangement joins TRBV12-3 or TRBV12-4 to TRBJ1-4; no reliable D call. This CDR3 has 13 residues. Deletions cut 5 bases from V and 8 bases from J, with 12 bases between.